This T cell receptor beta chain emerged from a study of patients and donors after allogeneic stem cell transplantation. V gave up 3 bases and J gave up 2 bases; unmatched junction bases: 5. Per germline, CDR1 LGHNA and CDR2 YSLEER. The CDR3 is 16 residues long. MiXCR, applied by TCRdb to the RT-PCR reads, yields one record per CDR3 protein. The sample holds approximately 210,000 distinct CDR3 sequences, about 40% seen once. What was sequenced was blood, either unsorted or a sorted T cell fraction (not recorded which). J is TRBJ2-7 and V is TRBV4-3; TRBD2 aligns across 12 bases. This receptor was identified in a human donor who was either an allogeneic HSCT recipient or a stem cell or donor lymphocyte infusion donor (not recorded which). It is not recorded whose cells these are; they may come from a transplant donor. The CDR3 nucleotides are TGCGCCAGCAGCCACGACGGACTAGCGGGAACCTACGAGCAGTACTTC. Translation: CASSHDGLAGTYEQYF.